What follows are 13 T cell receptor beta chains derived from one specimen sequenced in a study of shared T cell receptors in the human thymus. Clones were read by immunoSEQ multiplex PCR, and TCRdb kept only the in-frame ones, dropping some. The sample consists of about 660,000 clones, around 89% of them appearing once. The same sample was also studied in work on human thymus T cells.

Sequenced sample: thymocytes. These receptors originate from a boy in the first two years of life with a congenital heart defect.

CDR3 DNA sequence: TGCGCCAGCACCCCAACAGGGCACAGGTCTGGGCAGTTCTTC. Its translation: CASTPTGHRSGQFF. V is TRBV5-1 and J is TRBJ2-1; weak D call: TRBD1 (6 bases). V shed 6 bases and J shed 12 bases, with 22 bases lying between them. Looked up from germline, CDR1 is SGHRS and CDR2 is YFSETQ. This CDR3 region has 14 residues. Combining the CDR3 with reference TRBV5-1 and TRBJ2-1 gives the whole variable domain KAGVTQTPRYLIKTRGQQVTLSCSPISGHRSVSWYQQTPGQGLQFLFEYFSETQRNKGNFPGRFSGRQFSNSRSEMNVSTLELGDSALYLCASTPTGHRSGQFFGPGTRLTVL.

The chain carries TRBV7-2 and TRBJ2-7, with 11 bases that match TRBD2. Germline V gives CDR1 SGHTA, CDR2 FQGNSA. The V and J ends lost 4 bases and 3 bases, in that order; junction bases with no gene match: 8. The CDR3 runs 16 residues. In DNA, the CDR3 is TGTGCCAGCAGCTCACTCCGACTAGCGGGACTCTACGAGCAGTACTTC. Translation: CASSSLRLAGLYEQYF.

J is TRBJ2-1 and V is TRBV10-1; 7 nucleotides agree with TRBD2. Germline assignment: CDR1 WNHNN and CDR2 SYGVQD (reference sequence). This CDR3 spans 13 amino acids. V lost 6 bases to trimming and J lost 8 bases; unmatched junction nucleotides: 7. CDR3 residues: CASSLRELDEQFF. Written as DNA, the CDR3 is TGCGCCAGCAGCTTGCGGGAGCTGGATGAGCAGTTCTTC.

The V gene is TRBV28, the J gene TRBJ2-7; D possibly corresponds to TRBD1 (5 bases). CDR3 size: 10 residues. V was clipped by 6 bases and J by 5 bases, with 5 bases between them. Per germline, CDR1 MDHEN and CDR2 SYDVKM. CDR3: CASRGHEQYF. CDR3 nucleotide sequence: TGTGCCAGCAGGGGGCACGAGCAGTACTTC.

V is TRBV7-2 and J is TRBJ2-3; TRBD2 matches 8 bases. This CDR3 has 18 amino acids. Per germline, CDR1 SGHTA and CDR2 FQGNSA. V lost 5 bases to trimming and J lost 3 bases; unmatched junction nucleotides: 16. CDR3 residues: CASSVTGGPGELTDTQYF. The CDR3 DNA reads TGTGCCAGCAGCGTCACGGGAGGGCCGGGAGAGTTGACAGATACGCAGTATTTT.

The chain combines TRBV5-4 with TRBJ2-3; D is undetermined. Germline V gene lookup returns CDR1 SGHNT and CDR2 YYREEE (reference sequence). V dropped 0 bases and J dropped 0 bases, with 8 bases sitting between them. The CDR3 is 15 residues long. CDR3 nucleotide sequence: TGTGCCAGCAGCTTGGATGCAGGAAGCACAGATACGCAGTATTTT. Residues: CASSLDAGSTDTQYF.

The chain combines TRBV6-1 with TRBJ1-4; no clear D gene. V was pared by 8 bases and J by 4 bases, with 11 bases between. This CDR3 has 13 residues. The germline CDR1 and CDR2 sequences are MNHNS and SASEGT. CDR3 loop: CASVERDNEKLFF. The CDR3 DNA sequence: TGTGCCAGCGTGGAACGGGATAATGAAAAACTGTTTTTT.

This chain uses TRBV10-1 with TRBJ2-7; no clear D. The CDR3 spans 14 residues. Germline CDR1 is WNHNN and CDR2 is SYGVQD (reference sequence). V was trimmed by 2 bases and J by 0 bases, leaving 8 bases between them. CDR3 protein: CASSERSHSYEQYF. The DNA for the CDR3 is TGCGCCAGCAGTGAGCGGTCTCACTCCTACGAGCAGTACTTC.

V and J are TRBV6-5 and TRBJ2-2; 13 nucleotides match TRBD2. Germline V gives CDR1 MNHEY, CDR2 SVGAGI. The length of the CDR3 is 15 residues. Trimming at V came to 4 bases and at J to 6 bases, leaving 2 bases not matched to a gene. Here the CDR3 reads CASSCGLAGAGELFF. The DNA for the CDR3 is TGTGCCAGCAGTTGTGGACTAGCGGGAGCCGGGGAGCTGTTTTTT.

This sequence joins TRBV6-5 and TRBJ2-1; D gene unclear. V lost 3 bases, J lost 9 bases, and 21 bases lay in between. Germline loops: CDR1 MNHEY, CDR2 SVGAGI. The CDR3 loop spans 16 amino acids. As DNA, the CDR3 is TGTGCCAGCAGTTATCTGTCGCCCGCCGCGAGGAGTGAGCAGTTCTTC. Amino acid sequence: CASSYLSPAARSEQFF.

The CDR3 nucleotides are TGCGCCAGCAGCCAAGATGCGCATAGCCCTGAGCAGTTCTTC. It is translated as CASSQDAHSPEQFF. The chain has TRBV4-1 and TRBJ2-1; D gene ambiguous. The V and J ends lost 0 bases and 9 bases respectively, with 12 bases between them. Germline loops: CDR1 MGHRA, CDR2 YSYEKL. This CDR3 is 14 amino acids long.

The rearrangement joins TRBV5-1 to TRBJ2-1, with D hard to call. Germline CDR1 and CDR2: SGHRS and YFSETQ. There are 16 residues in the CDR3. Deletions cut 4 bases from V and 0 bases from J, with 14 bases between. CDR3 sequence: CASSGDSESSYNEQFF. The CDR3 DNA sequence: TGCGCCAGCAGCGGCGACTCGGAGAGCTCCTACAATGAGCAGTTCTTC.

The CDR3 sequence is CASRCGGNEQFF. In nucleotides, the CDR3 is TGCGCCAGCAGGTGTGGAGGAAATGAGCAGTTCTTC. V and J are TRBV5-1 and TRBJ2-1; a weak D match, TRBD2 (5 bases). Trimming took 5 bases from V and 7 from J, leaving 10 bases between them. CDR1 SGHRS and CDR2 YFSETQ come from the germline V gene. This CDR3 region has 12 residues.